This T cell receptor (beta chain) was retrieved from a study of metastatic and nonmetastatic thyroid tumors. Study-wide findings and caveats: Benign nodules were reported to have significantly lower TCR beta diversity than malignant thyroid tumors, in blood and tumor.

This clone was found many times. The antigen remains undetermined. TCRdb reprocessed the PCR reads using MiXCR. The data show about 23,000 clones, with around 21% seen just once and under 30% held by the top ten. Every patient underwent thyroid surgery untreated. Germline loops: CDR1 MGHRA, CDR2 YSYEKL. There are 13 residues in the CDR3. After removal of 6 bases from V and 10 bases from J, the junction contained 7 bases not matched to a gene. The sequence came from a female donor with papillary thyroid cancer or a benign thyroid nodule (not recorded which). Some clones in this sample may be carry-over from other donors' samples. Source material: blood. V and J are TRBV4-1 and TRBJ2-1; 9 bases agree with TRBD1. DNA for the CDR3: TGCGCCAGCAGGGATACAGGGGGCTCGGAGCAGTTCTTC. It codes for CASRDTGGSEQFF.